This is a list of T cell receptor beta chains from one sample in a study of blood T cell repertoires in COVID-19. TCRdb's table, derived via immunoSEQ multiplex PCR, lists solely in-frame clones and lacks some. There are some 250,000 clones in the sample; more than 75% occur only once, and 15% to 18% lies in the top ten. What was sequenced was PBMCs or T cells enriched from blood (not recorded which). Receptors originate from a man younger than 30 who had recovered from COVID-19. The CDR3 runs from the conserved cysteine through the conserved F or W. The order of the fields is clone size, J gene, D gene, V gene, CDR3 DNA, CDR3 protein. The D gene is left open where the match is weak. Where a row states a size, it is once, few, many or the class of an expanded clone; other rows omit it.

-,TRBJ1-6,-,TRBV28,TGTGCCAGCAGATCGACAGGTCGGGATTCACCCCTCCACTTT,CASRSTGRDSPLHF
-,TRBJ2-7,-,TRBV2,TGTGCCAGCAGTGTTGGCACAGGGATCTCCTACGAGCAGTACTTC,CASSVGTGISYEQYF
-,TRBJ1-3,TRBD1,TRBV7-8,TGTGCCAGCAGCTTAAAGGGGGCGGCGGGAAACACCATATATTTT,CASSLKGAAGNTIYF
-,TRBJ1-1,TRBD1,TRBV2,TGTGCCAGCAGTGAGGGACAGGGTGAAGCTTTCTTT,CASSEGQGEAFF
-,TRBJ1-6,TRBD1,TRBV30,TGTGCCTGGAGTGCAACGGGACAGGGTTATAATTCACCCCTCCACTTT,CAWSATGQGYNSPLHF
few,TRBJ2-1,TRBD2,TRBV11-3,TGTGCCAGCAGCTCCAGGACTAGCGGGGGGGCAAATGAGCAGTTCTTC,CASSSRTSGGANEQFF
-,TRBJ1-1,-,TRBV7-9,TGTGCCAGCAGCCGCAACCCAGGTCGCATGAACACTGAAGCTTTCTTT,CASSRNPGRMNTEAFF
-,TRBJ1-1,-,TRBV27,TGTGCCAGCAGTTTATCGGTTAGGCGGGTTTACACTGAAGCTTTCTTT,CASSLSVRRVYTEAFF
-,TRBJ1-1,-,TRBV7-2,TGTGCCAGCAGCTTAGGGGCAGGGGTTTACACTGAAGCTTTCTTT,CASSLGAGVYTEAFF
-,TRBJ1-6,-,TRBV18,TGTGCCAGCTCACCACCGGCAGGGCATAATTCACCCCTCCACTTT,CASSPPAGHNSPLHF
-,TRBJ1-1,TRBD1,TRBV4-1,TGCGCCAGCAGCCAAGTCACGGGACAGACGACTTTCTTT,CASSQVTGQTTFF
-,TRBJ1-2,TRBD1,TRBV4-1,TGCGCCAGCAGCCGGGACAGGGGGCCATATGGCTACACCTTC,CASSRDRGPYGYTF
-,TRBJ2-1,TRBD2,TRBV18,TGTGCCAGCTCGACGGGACTAGCAAGTGTCAATGAGCAGTTCTTC,CASSTGLASVNEQFF
-,TRBJ2-5,TRBD2,TRBV6-5,TGTGCCAGCAGTTACTTCGGGACTAGCGGGGAGACCCAGTACTTC,CASSYFGTSGETQYF
-,TRBJ1-2,-,TRBV6-2/TRBV6-3,TGTGCCAGCAGTTATCAGGCGACCTATGGCTACACCTTC,CASSYQATYGYTF
-,TRBJ2-1,TRBD2,TRBV11-2,TGTGCCAGCAGCGGATGGATGGGACTAGCGGGAGTAGGGGATGAGCAGTTCTTC,CASSGWMGLAGVGDEQFF
-,TRBJ2-2,-,TRBV19,TGTGCCAGTAGTATAGATATTGAGTCGAACACCGGGGAGCTGTTTTTT,CASSIDIESNTGELFF
-,TRBJ2-1,-,TRBV24-1,TGTGCCACCAGTGATTCTCGGTACAATGAGCAGTTCTTC,CATSDSRYNEQFF
-,TRBJ2-1,-,TRBV9,TGTGCCAGCAGCGTAGTCGGGAGTTCCTACAATGAGCAGTTCTTC,CASSVVGSSYNEQFF
-,TRBJ1-1,-,TRBV30,TGTGCCTGGGGACAGCGCAACACTGAAGCTTTCTTT,CAWGQRNTEAFF
once,TRBJ1-1,TRBD1,TRBV7-9,TGTGCCAGCAGCGTACAGGGGGGCAACACTGAAGCTTTCTTT,CASSVQGGNTEAFF
-,TRBJ2-1,-,TRBV5-1,TGCGCCAGCAACCGGGACACCAACTACAATGAGCAGTTCTTC,CASNRDTNYNEQFF
few,TRBJ2-5,-,TRBV3-1/TRBV3-2,TGTGCCAGCAGCCAAGTATACGGGAGCGGAGAGACCCAGTACTTC,CASSQVYGSGETQYF
-,TRBJ2-3,-,TRBV7-9,TGTGCCAGCAGCGGTACCGGGACTCTCCCCACAGATACGCAGTATTTT,CASSGTGTLPTDTQYF
-,TRBJ2-3,TRBD2,TRBV19,TGTGCCAGTAGTATAGGGGAGGGGACTTTTGGAGATACGCAGTATTTT,CASSIGEGTFGDTQYF
once,TRBJ1-2,TRBD1,TRBV4-1,TGCGCCAGCAGACAAGGACAGGGCAGGGGTAACTATGGCTACACCTTC,CASRQGQGRGNYGYTF
-,TRBJ1-2,-,TRBV28,TGTGCCAGCAGTTTATCCGCAGGACTAAACTATGGCTACACCTTC,CASSLSAGLNYGYTF
-,TRBJ2-3,-,TRBV9,TGTGCCAGCAGCGTAGAGTTGCGAGATACGCAGTATTTT,CASSVELRDTQYF
-,TRBJ1-2,-,TRBV11-2,TGTGCCAGCAGCCTCGACGGGGTCTCGCGGTATGGCTACACCTTC,CASSLDGVSRYGYTF
-,TRBJ2-3,TRBD2,TRBV24-1,TGTGCCACCAGCTTAGCGGGAGGGAGCGCAGATACGCAGTATTTT,CATSLAGGSADTQYF
-,TRBJ2-7,-,TRBV28,TGTGCCAGCAGCCTGCCACGGCGGGAAGGGGAGTACTTC,CASSLPRREGEYF
-,TRBJ2-3,-,TRBV5-6,TGTGCCAGCAGCTATCCGGGGGTCACAGATACGCAGTATTTT,CASSYPGVTDTQYF
-,TRBJ1-5,-,TRBV15,TGTGCCACCAGCAGATGGTTAGGGGGGGACTCACCCCAGCATTTT,CATSRWLGGDSPQHF
once,TRBJ2-7,TRBD2,TRBV9,TGTGCCAGCAGCGTAGGTCCAGCGGGAGGAACCTACGAGCAGTACTTC,CASSVGPAGGTYEQYF
-,TRBJ2-4,TRBD1,TRBV30,TGTGCCTGGGCTCTAGCAGGGGGAAACATTCAGTACTTC,CAWALAGGNIQYF
-,TRBJ1-2,-,TRBV12-3/TRBV12-4,TGTGCCAGCAGTTTAGCGCTTTACGGTGGCTACACCTTC,CASSLALYGGYTF
-,TRBJ2-5,TRBD2,TRBV18,TGTGCCAGCTCACCCTGGACTAGCGGGGTTGAGACCCAGTACTTC,CASSPWTSGVETQYF
-,TRBJ1-2,-,TRBV27,TGTGCCAGCAGTCCCGCCCCCAGGTTCGGCTACACCTTC,CASSPAPRFGYTF
-,TRBJ1-2,-,TRBV6-5,TGTGCCAGCAGTTACTATCGACAGGAAAATGGCTACACCTTC,CASSYYRQENGYTF
-,TRBJ1-3,-,TRBV20-1,TGCAGTGCTAGTGATGACAGCTCTGGAAACACCATATATTTT,CSASDDSSGNTIYF
-,TRBJ2-1,TRBD2,TRBV7-2,TGTGCCAGCAGCCTGCGGCTAGCGGACGACTACAATGAGCAGTTCTTC,CASSLRLADDYNEQFF
few,TRBJ1-1,-,TRBV9,TGTGCCAGCACCTCCGACAGCTGGAACACTGAAGCTTTCTTT,CASTSDSWNTEAFF
-,TRBJ1-1,TRBD1,TRBV18,TGTGCCAGCTCACCTGGGGACAGGAACACTGAAGCTTTCTTT,CASSPGDRNTEAFF
once,TRBJ1-1,-,TRBV27,TGTGCCAGCAGGAGGGGAGGAGGGACTGAAGCTTTCTTT,CASRRGGGTEAFF
-,TRBJ1-6,-,TRBV3-1/TRBV3-2,TGTGCCAGCAGCCAAGGACACTATAATTCACCCCTCCACTTT,CASSQGHYNSPLHF
-,TRBJ2-2,-,TRBV21-1,TGTGCCAGCAGCAAAGGAACCGGGACTAGCGGGAGTAGTGTGGACACCGGGGAGCTGTTTTTT,CASSKGTGTSGSSVDTGELFF
-,TRBJ2-6,TRBD2,TRBV30,TGTGCCTGGAGTGTAACTGGGGAGGGTGCTGGGGCCAACGTCCTGACTTTC,CAWSVTGEGAGANVLTF
-,TRBJ1-5,-,TRBV30,TGTGCCTGGAGCCCACTCGACAGTAATCAGCCCCAGCATTTT,CAWSPLDSNQPQHF
-,TRBJ2-2,TRBD2,TRBV19,TGTGCCAGTAGGGTGACTAGCGGGAGTGCCGGGGAGCTGTTTTTT,CASRVTSGSAGELFF
-,TRBJ1-1,-,TRBV12-3/TRBV12-4,TGTGCCAGCAGTCCAGGGACTGACACTGAAGCTTTCTTT,CASSPGTDTEAFF
-,TRBJ1-2,TRBD1,TRBV7-2,TGTGCCAGCAGCTTAGTTGGGGGACAGAACTATGGCTACACCTTC,CASSLVGGQNYGYTF
-,TRBJ2-1,TRBD2,TRBV3-1/TRBV3-2,TGTGCCAGCAGCCAAGGATTCGAGGTGGTAACTAGCGGTCCCCGTAATGAGCAGTTCTTC,CASSQGFEVVTSGPRNEQFF
once,TRBJ1-6,-,TRBV25-1,TGTGCCAGCCGCCGGGGGACGGATTCACCCCTCCACTTT,CASRRGTDSPLHF
-,TRBJ2-5,-,TRBV9,TGTGCCAGCAGCGTATCGGACTACCAAGAGACCCAGTACTTC,CASSVSDYQETQYF
-,TRBJ1-2,-,TRBV29-1,TGCAGCGTTGAAGATGCGAGGGTAAGCGGCTACACCTTC,CSVEDARVSGYTF
-,TRBJ2-7,-,TRBV6-1,TGTGCCAGCAGTGATGCACAGGGAGGGTTGTACGAGCAGTACTTC,CASSDAQGGLYEQYF
-,TRBJ2-7,TRBD2,TRBV7-9,TGTGCCACGAGTCGAGCCTCCGGGACTAGCAGGTGGGAGCAGTACTTC,CATSRASGTSRWEQYF
few,TRBJ2-1,-,TRBV10-3,TGTGCCATCAGCGGGGGGCCGGTTCTCTCCTACAATGAGCAGTTCTTC,CAISGGPVLSYNEQFF
once,TRBJ2-3,TRBD2,TRBV25-1,TGTGCTGCGGGGGGGGCTGCTAGCACAGATACGCAGTATTTT,CAAGGAASTDTQYF